This T cell receptor (beta chain) was identified in a study of PD-1 blockade in classical Hodgkin lymphoma. Overall study context: Patients in the cohort were put on intravenous nivolumab, 3 mg/kg every 2 weeks. Whole-study findings and limits: Complete responders possessed baseline diversity comparable to newly diagnosed patients. Whereas CD4+ TCR diversity had risen significantly by C4D1, CD8+ TCR diversity had not.

The assay was immunoSEQ multiplex PCR, and TCRdb's table has in-frame clones only and misses some. The sample contains about 30,000 clones, 85% of which appear only once. Trimming pared 1 base from V and 8 bases from J, leaving 18 bases between. Germline CDR1 SGHKS, CDR2 YYEKEE (reference sequence). CDR3 length: 15 amino acids. A word on this clone: Its antigen is as yet unknown.

Exposure to brentuximab vedotin varied, and each patient had relapsed following autologous stem cell transplantation. Out of thawed PBMCs, magnetic negative selection purified CD4+ T cells. The chain uses TRBV5-5 and TRBJ1-2; D is possibly TRBD1 (6 bases). The specimen was CD4+ T cells from blood, collected at baseline. The origin of this receptor is a human donor with classical Hodgkin lymphoma. The CDR3 reads CASSLLGGSSGGYTF. CDR3 bases: TGTGCCAGCAGCTTGTTGGGGGGCTCCTCCGGGGGCTACACCTTC.